One sample yielded the 13 T cell receptor beta chains listed below, sequenced in a study of OX40 agonist ivuxolimab in advanced cancers. Clones were read by immunoSEQ multiplex PCR, and TCRdb kept only the in-frame ones, dropping some. The sample lists about 53,000 clones, nearly 80% occurring once. Sample: CD4+ or CD8+ T cells sorted from blood, taken in a trial of the OX40 agonist ivuxolimab. Source of these receptors: an adult with an advanced solid tumor such as melanoma, head and neck, liver or kidney cancer.

The chain is built from TRBV6-5 and TRBJ1-4; D is uncertain. With 6 bases removed from V and 5 bases from J, the gap between germline ends came to 10 bases. This CDR3 has 13 amino acids. Germline loops: CDR1 MNHEY, CDR2 SVGAGI. As DNA, the CDR3 is TGTGCCAGCAGGAAAGGAGGGAATGAAAAACTGTTTTTT. Its protein is CASRKGGNEKLFF.

V is TRBV6-1 and J is TRBJ2-3; 11 bases map to TRBD2. From germline, CDR1 is MNHNS and CDR2 SASEGT. The CDR3 sequence is 15 residues long. With 10 bases clipped from V and 0 bases from J, the junction kept 6 bases outside the gene matches. The CDR3 sequence is CAIRLAGLSTDTQYF. CDR3 bases: TGTGCCATCAGACTAGCGGGATTAAGCACAGATACGCAGTATTTT.

The chain links TRBV7-2 to TRBJ1-1; the D is unclear. Germline lookup yields CDR1 SGHTA and CDR2 FQGNSA. The V end lost 1 base, the J end lost 1 base, and 7 bases lay between the germline ends. The CDR3 runs to 14 residues. CDR3 nucleotides: TGTGCCAGCAGCTTAGGGCTAGGGAACACTGAAGCTTTCTTT. It yields the protein CASSLGLGNTEAFF.

This clone was seen only a few times. This rearrangement joins TRBV4-1 to TRBJ2-1; the match to TRBD1 covers 10 bases. Germline V gene sequence: CDR1 MGHRA, CDR2 YSYEKL. This CDR3 is 15 amino acids long. J was trimmed by 5 bases and V by 3 bases; bases with no gene match: 4. The CDR3 sequence is CASSHGDRGDNEQFF. The CDR3 DNA reads as TGCGCCAGCAGCCACGGGGACAGGGGAGACAATGAGCAGTTCTTC.

In its sample, this clone was seen once. The CDR3 is CASSKVPGEESYEQYF. The CDR3, as DNA: TGTGCCAGCAGCAAAGTACCGGGGGAGGAATCCTACGAGCAGTACTTC. V is TRBV21-1 and J is TRBJ2-7; TRBD2, the table's D call, lacks a check against the DNA. TRBV21-1 is a listed pseudogene. The CDR3 loop spans 16 amino acids.

V usage is TRBV6-6 and J usage is TRBJ1-1; no firm D call. CDR1 and CDR2 from the germline V gene are MNHNY and SVGAGI (reference sequence). The V end was cut by 10 bases, the J end by 1 base, with 4 bases between. There are 10 residues in the CDR3. The CDR3: CATANTEAFF. The CDR3 DNA reads as TGTGCCACCGCGAACACTGAAGCTTTCTTT.

The rearrangement joins TRBV6-5 to TRBJ2-7; D is possibly TRBD1 (8 bases). Germline V gene data show CDR1 as MNHEY and CDR2 as SVGAGI. The V end was cut by 5 bases, the J end by 4 bases, with 18 bases between. The CDR3 extends over 15 amino acids. The CDR3: CASSTSTGGVYEQYF. CDR3 sequence (DNA): TGTGCCAGCAGTACCTCAACAGGGGGGGTTTACGAGCAGTACTTC.

In this sample, this clone turned up a few times. This chain links TRBV7-9 with TRBJ2-6; either TRBD1 or TRBD2 may fit D (6 bases each). CDR1 SEHNR and CDR2 FQNEAQ come from the germline V gene (reference sequence). The CDR3 sequence is 15 residues long. Trimming pared 1 base from V and 7 bases from J, leaving 11 bases between. CDR3 loop: CASSLEGGIANVLTF. Written as DNA, the CDR3 is TGTGCCAGCAGCTTAGAAGGGGGGATTGCCAACGTCCTGACTTTC.

This chain connects TRBV19 to TRBJ2-2, with D perhaps assigned TRBD1 or TRBD2 (5 bases each). V shed 7 bases and J shed 0 bases, with 12 bases lying between them. This CDR3 region has 15 residues. Germline V lookup: CDR1 LNHDA, CDR2 SQIVND (reference sequence). The CDR3 region is CASTRDRANTGELFF. The CDR3 DNA reads as TGTGCCAGTACTAGGGACCGTGCGAACACCGGGGAGCTGTTTTTT.

In this sample, this clone turned up a few times. The chain combines TRBV7-6 with TRBJ2-2; D gene unclear. The CDR3 consists of 12 residues. The germline V gene encodes CDR1 SGHVS and CDR2 FNYEAQ. V lost 4 bases, J lost 6 bases, and 6 bases lay in between. The CDR3 spells CASSSLAGELFF. The CDR3, as DNA: TGTGCCAGCAGCTCGTTAGCCGGGGAGCTGTTTTTT.

This chain connects TRBV5-6 to TRBJ2-5; 8 bases align to TRBD2. The CDR3 spans 16 residues. Germline assignment: CDR1 SGHDT and CDR2 YYEEEE. The junction had 6 bases not matched to a gene; V was cut back by 0 bases and J by 2 bases. The CDR3 sequence is CASSLGFGGGQETQYF. The CDR3, as DNA: TGTGCCAGCAGCTTGGGTTTTGGCGGGGGGCAAGAGACCCAGTACTTC.

CDR3 nucleotide sequence: TGTGCCAGCAGCCTCAGAGGTCGGATAGACGGGAATGAGCAGTTCTTC. Translated, it gives CASSLRGRIDGNEQFF. The V call is TRBV9, the J call TRBJ2-1, with D uncertain. Looked up from germline, CDR1 is SGDLS and CDR2 is YYNGEE. The CDR3 length is 16 residues. Trimming took off 4 bases at V and 7 bases at J, with 21 bases between the two ends.

CDR3 sequence: CASSQGPQQFF. The CDR3 nucleotides are TGTGCCAGCAGCCAAGGGCCGCAGCAGTTCTTC. The gene calls are TRBV14 and TRBJ2-1, with D hard to call. This CDR3 has 11 amino acids. CDR1 SGHDN and CDR2 FVKESK come from the germline V gene. V dropped 1 base and J dropped 11 bases, with 6 bases sitting between them.